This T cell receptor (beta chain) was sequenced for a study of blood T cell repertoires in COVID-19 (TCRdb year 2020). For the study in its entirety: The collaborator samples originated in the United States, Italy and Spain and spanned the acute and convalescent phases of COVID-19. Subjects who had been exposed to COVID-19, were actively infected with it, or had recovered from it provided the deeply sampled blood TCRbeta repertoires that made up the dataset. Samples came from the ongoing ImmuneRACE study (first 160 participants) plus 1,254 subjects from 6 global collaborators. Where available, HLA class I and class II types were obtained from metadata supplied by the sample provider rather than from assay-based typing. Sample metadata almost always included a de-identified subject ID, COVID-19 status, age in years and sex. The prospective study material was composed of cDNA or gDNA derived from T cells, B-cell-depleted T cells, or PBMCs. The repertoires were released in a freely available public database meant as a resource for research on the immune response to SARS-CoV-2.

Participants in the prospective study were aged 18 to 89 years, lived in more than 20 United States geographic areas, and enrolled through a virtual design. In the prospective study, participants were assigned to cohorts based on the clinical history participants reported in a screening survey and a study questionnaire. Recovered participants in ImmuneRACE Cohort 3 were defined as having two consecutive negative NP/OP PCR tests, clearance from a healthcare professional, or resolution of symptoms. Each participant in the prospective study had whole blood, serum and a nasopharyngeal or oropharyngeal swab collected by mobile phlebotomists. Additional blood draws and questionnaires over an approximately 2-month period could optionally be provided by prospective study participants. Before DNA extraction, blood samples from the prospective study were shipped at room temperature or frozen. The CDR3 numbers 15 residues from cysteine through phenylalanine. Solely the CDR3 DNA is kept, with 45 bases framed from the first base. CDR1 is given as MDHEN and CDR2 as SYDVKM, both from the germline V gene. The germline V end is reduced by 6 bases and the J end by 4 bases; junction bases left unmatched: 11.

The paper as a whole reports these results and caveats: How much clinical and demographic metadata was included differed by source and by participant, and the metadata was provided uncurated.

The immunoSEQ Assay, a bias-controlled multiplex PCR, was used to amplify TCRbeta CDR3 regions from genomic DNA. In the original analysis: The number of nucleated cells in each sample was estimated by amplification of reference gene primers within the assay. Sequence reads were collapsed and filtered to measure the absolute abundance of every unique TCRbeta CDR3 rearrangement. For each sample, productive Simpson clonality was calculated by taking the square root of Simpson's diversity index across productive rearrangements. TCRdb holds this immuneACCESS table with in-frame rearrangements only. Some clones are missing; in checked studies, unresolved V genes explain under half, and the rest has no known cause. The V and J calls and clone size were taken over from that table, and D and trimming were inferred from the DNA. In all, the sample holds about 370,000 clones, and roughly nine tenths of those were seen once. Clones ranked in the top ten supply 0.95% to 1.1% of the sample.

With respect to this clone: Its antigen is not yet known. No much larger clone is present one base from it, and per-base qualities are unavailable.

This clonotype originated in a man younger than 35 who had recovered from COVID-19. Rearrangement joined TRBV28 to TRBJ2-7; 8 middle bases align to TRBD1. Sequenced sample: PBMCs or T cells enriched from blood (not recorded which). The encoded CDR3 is CASSITGGSSYEQYF. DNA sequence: TGTGCCAGCAGCATAACAGGGGGATCTAGTTACGAGCAGTACTTC.